This T cell receptor beta chain stems from a study of CXCR3-negative and CXCR3-positive naive CD8 T cells. Whole-study results and caveats: The authors found comparable surface CD5 between naive subsets and inferred TCR strength from TRB CDR3 properties. Naive cells positive for CXCR3 carried more hydrophobic TRB CDR3s than CXCR3-negative ones.

5' RACE with UMI labels generated the TRB cDNA libraries. TCRdb reprocessed the 5' RACE reads and keeps a single row for each CDR3 protein, giving no DNA. This sample contains tens of thousands of distinct CDR3 sequences. Naive CD8+ T cells carried a CD45RO-CCR7+CD27+CD95- phenotype. Regarding this clonotype: The antigen is undetermined.

CDR3 length: 15 residues. The chain links TRBV12-3 or TRBV12-4 to TRBJ2-3; TCRdb's D call, TRBD1, is unchecked because there is no DNA. This receptor was taken from a human donor in good health. Some clones in this sample may be carry-over from other donors' samples. Sequencing input: naive CXCR3+ CD8+ T cells from blood. Subset defined: CD45RO-CCR7+CD27+CD95- naive CD8+ T cells expressing CXCR3 (TNR3+). This CDR3 is CASSLRGGRADTQYF.